This T cell receptor (beta chain) was recovered during a study of OX40 agonist ivuxolimab in advanced cancers. This CDR3 has 14 amino acids. Germline CDR1 is MNHEY and CDR2 is SMNVEV (reference sequence). Trimming pared 0 bases from V and 0 bases from J, leaving 6 bases between. The table came from immunoSEQ multiplex PCR; TCRdb's copy has only in-frame clones and leaves some out. The sample has 50,000 to 75,000 clones, 85% to 90% seen once. The V call is TRBV27, the J call TRBJ2-7; D gene ambiguous. The input for sequencing was CD4+ or CD8+ T cells sorted from blood, taken in a trial of the OX40 agonist ivuxolimab. This TCR derives from an adult with an advanced solid tumor such as melanoma, head and neck, liver or kidney cancer. The CDR3 sequence is CASSLSRSSYEQYF. CDR3 nucleotide sequence: TGTGCCAGCAGTTTATCCAGAAGCTCCTACGAGCAGTACTTC.